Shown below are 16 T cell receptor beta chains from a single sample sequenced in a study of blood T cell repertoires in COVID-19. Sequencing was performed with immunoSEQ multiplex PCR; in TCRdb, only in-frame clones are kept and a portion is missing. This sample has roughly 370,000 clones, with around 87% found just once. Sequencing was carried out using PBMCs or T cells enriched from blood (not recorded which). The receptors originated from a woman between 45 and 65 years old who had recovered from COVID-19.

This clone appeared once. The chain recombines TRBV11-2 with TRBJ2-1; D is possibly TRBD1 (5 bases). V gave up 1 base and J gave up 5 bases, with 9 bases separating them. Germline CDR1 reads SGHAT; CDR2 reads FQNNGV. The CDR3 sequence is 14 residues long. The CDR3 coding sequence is TGTGCCAGCAGCTTAGGACAGCCTGACAATGAGCAGTTCTTC. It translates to CASSLGQPDNEQFF.

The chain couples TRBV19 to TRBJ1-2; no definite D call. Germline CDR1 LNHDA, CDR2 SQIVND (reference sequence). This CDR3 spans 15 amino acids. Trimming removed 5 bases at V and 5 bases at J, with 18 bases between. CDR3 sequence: CASSGRAFSLYGYTF. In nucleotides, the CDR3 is TGTGCCAGTAGTGGGAGAGCGTTTTCCCTATATGGCTACACCTTC.

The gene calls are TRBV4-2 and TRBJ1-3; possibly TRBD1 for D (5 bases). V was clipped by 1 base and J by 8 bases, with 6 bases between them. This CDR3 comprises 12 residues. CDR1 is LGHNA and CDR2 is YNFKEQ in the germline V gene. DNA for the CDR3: TGTGCCAGCAGCCAAGGGGGGGACACCATATATTTT. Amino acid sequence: CASSQGGDTIYF.

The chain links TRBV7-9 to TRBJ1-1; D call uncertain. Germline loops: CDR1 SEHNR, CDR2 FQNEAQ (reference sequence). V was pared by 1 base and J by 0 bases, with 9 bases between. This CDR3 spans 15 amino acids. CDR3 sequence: CASSLVAALNTEAFF. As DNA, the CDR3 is TGTGCCAGCAGCTTAGTCGCGGCCTTGAACACTGAAGCTTTCTTT.

The CDR3 here is CAWSHRVLPYEQYF. The CDR3 DNA sequence: TGTGCCTGGAGCCACAGGGTTTTACCCTACGAGCAGTACTTC. This chain links TRBV30 with TRBJ2-7, with a tentative D call TRBD1 (6 bases). The germline CDR1 and CDR2 sequences are GTSNPN and SVGIG (reference sequence). This CDR3 spans 14 amino acids. Between the trimmed V and J ends, which lost 3 bases and 2 bases, there was a span of 14 bases.

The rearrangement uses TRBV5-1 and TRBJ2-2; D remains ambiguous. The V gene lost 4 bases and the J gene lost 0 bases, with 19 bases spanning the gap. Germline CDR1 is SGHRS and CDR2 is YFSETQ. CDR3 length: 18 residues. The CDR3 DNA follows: TGCGCCAGCAGCAGACGAACGACTCTATACTCGAACACCGGGGAGCTGTTTTTT. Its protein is CASSRRTTLYSNTGELFF.

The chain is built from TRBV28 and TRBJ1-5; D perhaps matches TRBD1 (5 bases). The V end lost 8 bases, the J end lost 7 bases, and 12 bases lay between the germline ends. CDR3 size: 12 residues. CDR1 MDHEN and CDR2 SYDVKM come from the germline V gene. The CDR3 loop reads CASGAGSQPQHF. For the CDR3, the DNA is TGTGCCAGCGGGGCAGGATCCCAGCCCCAGCATTTT.

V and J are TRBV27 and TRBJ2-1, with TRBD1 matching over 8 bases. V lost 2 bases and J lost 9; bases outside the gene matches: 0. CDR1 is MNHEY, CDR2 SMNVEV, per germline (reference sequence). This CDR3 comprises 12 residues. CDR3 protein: CASSLTGGEQFF. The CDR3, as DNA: TGTGCCAGCAGTTTAACAGGGGGTGAGCAGTTCTTC.

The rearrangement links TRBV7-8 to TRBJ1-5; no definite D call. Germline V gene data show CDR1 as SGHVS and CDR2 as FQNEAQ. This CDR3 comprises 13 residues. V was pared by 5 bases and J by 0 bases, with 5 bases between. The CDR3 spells CASSLNSNQPQHF. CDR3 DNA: TGTGCCAGCAGCCTTAATAGCAATCAGCCCCAGCATTTT.

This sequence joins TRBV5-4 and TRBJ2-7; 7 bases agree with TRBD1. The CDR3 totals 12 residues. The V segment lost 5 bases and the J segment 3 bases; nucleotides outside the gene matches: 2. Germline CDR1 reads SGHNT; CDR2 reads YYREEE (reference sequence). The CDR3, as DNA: TGTGCCAGCAGTCGGGACAGCTACGAGCAGTACTTC. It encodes CASSRDSYEQYF.

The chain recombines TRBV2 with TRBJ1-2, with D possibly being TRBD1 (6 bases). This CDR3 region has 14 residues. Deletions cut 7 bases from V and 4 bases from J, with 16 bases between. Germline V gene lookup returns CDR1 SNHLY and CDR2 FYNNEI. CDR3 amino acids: CASKVQGILYGYTF. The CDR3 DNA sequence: TGTGCCAGCAAGGTACAGGGTATCCTCTATGGCTACACCTTC. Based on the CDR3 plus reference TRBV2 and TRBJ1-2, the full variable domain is EPEVTQTPSHQVTQMGQEVILRCVPISNHLYFYWYRQILGQKVEFLVSFYNNEISEKSEIFDDQFSVERPDGSNFTLKIRSTKLEDSAMYFCASKVQGILYGYTFGSGTRLTVV.

CDR3 in amino acids: CASSTTPVRRTEAFF. The CDR3 nucleotides are TGTGCCAGTAGTACGACTCCCGTAAGGCGGACTGAAGCTTTCTTT. The chain is built from TRBV19 and TRBJ1-1; D gene ambiguous. Germline CDR1 reads LNHDA; CDR2 reads SQIVND (reference sequence). Trimming shortened V by 4 bases and J by 5 bases, and 17 bases separated the two germline ends. This CDR3 comprises 15 residues. The full variable domain, completed using reference TRBV19 and TRBJ1-1, is DGGITQSPKYLFRKEGQNVTLSCEQNLNHDAMYWYRQDPGQGLRLIYYSQIVNDFQKGDIAEGYSVSREKKESFPLTVTSAQKNPTAFYLCASSTTPVRRTEAFFGQGTRLTVV.

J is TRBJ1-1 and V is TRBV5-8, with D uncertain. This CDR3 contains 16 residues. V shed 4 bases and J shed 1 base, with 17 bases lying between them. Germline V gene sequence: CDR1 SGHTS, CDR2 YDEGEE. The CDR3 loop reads CASSAPNRVQNTEAFF. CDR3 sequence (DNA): TGTGCCAGCAGCGCACCAAACCGGGTACAGAACACTGAAGCTTTCTTT.

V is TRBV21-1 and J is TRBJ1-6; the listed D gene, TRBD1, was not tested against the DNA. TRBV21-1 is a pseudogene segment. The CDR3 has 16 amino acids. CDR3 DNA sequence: TGTGCCAGCAGCAAACAGGTCCGCTCCTATAATTCACCCCTCCACTTT. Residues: CASSKQVRSYNSPLHF.

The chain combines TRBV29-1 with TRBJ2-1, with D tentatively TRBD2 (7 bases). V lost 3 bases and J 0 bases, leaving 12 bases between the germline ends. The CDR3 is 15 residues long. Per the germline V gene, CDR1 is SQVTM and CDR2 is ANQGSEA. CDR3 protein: CSVEAGALSYNEQFF. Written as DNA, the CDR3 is TGCAGCGTTGAGGCGGGGGCCCTCTCCTACAATGAGCAGTTCTTC.

The CDR3 loop is CASSIVFGSDTEAFF. The CDR3 bases are TGTGCCAGTAGTATAGTTTTCGGGTCGGACACTGAAGCTTTCTTT. The V and J genes are TRBV19 and TRBJ1-1; D ambiguous. Trimming removed 1 base from V and 3 bases from J, with 12 bases in between. CDR3 size: 15 residues. CDR1 and CDR2 from the germline V gene are LNHDA and SQIVND (reference sequence). The whole variable domain, filled in from reference TRBV19 and TRBJ1-1, reads DGGITQSPKYLFRKEGQNVTLSCEQNLNHDAMYWYRQDPGQGLRLIYYSQIVNDFQKGDIAEGYSVSREKKESFPLTVTSAQKNPTAFYLCASSIVFGSDTEAFFGQGTRLTVV.